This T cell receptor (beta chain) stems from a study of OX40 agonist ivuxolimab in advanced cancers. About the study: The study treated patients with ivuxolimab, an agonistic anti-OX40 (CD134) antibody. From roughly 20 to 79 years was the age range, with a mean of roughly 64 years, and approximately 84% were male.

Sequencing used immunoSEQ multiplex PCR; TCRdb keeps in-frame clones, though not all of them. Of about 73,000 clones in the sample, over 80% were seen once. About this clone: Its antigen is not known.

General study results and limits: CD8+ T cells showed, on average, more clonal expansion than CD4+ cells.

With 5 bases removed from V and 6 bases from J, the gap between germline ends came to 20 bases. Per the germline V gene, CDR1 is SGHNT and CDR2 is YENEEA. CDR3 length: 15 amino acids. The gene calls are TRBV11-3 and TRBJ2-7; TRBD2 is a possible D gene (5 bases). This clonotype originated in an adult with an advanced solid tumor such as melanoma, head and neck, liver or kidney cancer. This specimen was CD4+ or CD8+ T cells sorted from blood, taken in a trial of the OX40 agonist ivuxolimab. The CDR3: CASSKVGRSGGEQYF. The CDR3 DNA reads TGTGCCAGCAGCAAAGTGGGGAGAAGCGGAGGCGAGCAGTACTTC.